This T cell receptor (beta chain) stems from a study of shared clonotypes between healthy human individuals. Study-wide background: Sampling drew on donors who were two women and three men aged 18 to 49. Donors had three CD4 naive, three CD4 memory, two CD8 naive and one CD8 memory plate apiece.

Negatively enriched CD4+ T cells were divided by CD45RA into naive and memory. Sequencing was performed with immunoSEQ multiplex PCR; in TCRdb, only in-frame clones are kept and a portion is missing. The sample has approximately 700,000 clones, roughly 72% seen once. CDR1 SGHTA and CDR2 FQGNSA come from the germline V gene. V was clipped by 5 bases and J by 5 bases; unmatched bases: 12. The CDR3 has 15 amino acids. In the case of this clone: Its antigen remains unidentified.

Points from the study as a whole: Larger estimated richness was generally recorded for naive subsets relative to memory subsets.

The sample consisted of memory CD4+ T cells sorted from blood. As for subset: CD45RA-negative fraction. This clonotype originated in a woman in her thirties in good health. The chain links TRBV7-2 to TRBJ2-7, with 7 bases matching TRBD1. CDR3 DNA: TGTGCCAGCAGCGTGAACAGGGGAGTTTCCAACGAGCAGTACTTC. It yields the protein CASSVNRGVSNEQYF.